This T cell receptor beta chain emerged from a study of blood T cell repertoires in COVID-19. This CDR3 has 14 amino acids. V lost 5 bases and J 5 bases, leaving 12 bases between the germline ends. Germline V gene lookup returns CDR1 SGHTA and CDR2 FQGTGA. Repertoires were generated with immunoSEQ multiplex PCR, while TCRdb's copy carries only in-frame clones and drops some. The sample lists roughly 330,000 clones; around four fifths were seen once. The material sequenced was peripheral blood. This chain uses TRBV7-3 with TRBJ2-2, with D possibly matching TRBD1 (5 bases). The source of this sequence is a woman in her 50s with acute or convalescent COVID-19. The CDR3 DNA reads TGTGCCAGCAGCGTATTCAGGGAAACCGGGGAGCTGTTTTTT. It translates to CASSVFRETGELFF.